At least ten counts were recorded for the clone carrying this T cell receptor beta chain. Its specificity is not known. This record belongs to a study of early T cells in non-severe SARS-CoV-2 infection. Individual cDNA molecules each received unique molecular identifiers attached to them. TCRdb passed the 5' RACE reads through MiXCR, listing each CDR3 protein once. The table includes roughly 20,000 distinct CDR3 sequences, about 4% detected once. Findings and limits, study-wide: The study's VDJdb matching favored anti-spike CD8 responses and missed private and CD4 specificities.

The receptor was isolated from an adult who was a healthcare worker with PCR-confirmed SARS-CoV-2 infection or an uninfected control (not recorded which). Sequenced material: whole blood.

The CDR3 DNA reads as TGCAGCGTTGAATTCGGGGGGGCCGTTGAGACCCAGTACTTC. This translates into CSVEFGGAVETQYF. The rearrangement links TRBV29-1 to TRBJ2-5; 8 bases are shared with TRBD2. The germline V gene encodes CDR1 SQVTM and CDR2 ANQGSEA. The CDR3 totals 14 residues. V lost 2 bases and J lost 5; bases outside the gene matches: 7.